The clone carrying this T cell receptor (beta chain) was observed a single time. What it recognizes is unknown. The source of the sample is a study of shared clonotypes between healthy human individuals. Whole-study findings and limits: Clonotypes that were shared across a handful of donors made up about 5.1% of naive CD4 clonotypes. Clonotype sharing among the donors was expected to vary with sequencing depth.

The germline CDR1 and CDR2 sequences are SNHLY and FYNNEI. The CDR3 has 13 amino acids. V dropped 5 bases and J dropped 6 bases, with 13 bases sitting between them. Sequencing used immunoSEQ multiplex PCR; TCRdb keeps in-frame clones, though not all of them. This sample has 1.5 million to 1.9 million clones; 95% to 99% occur once, and the top ten carry less than 0.55%. Healthy adults negative for HIV, lacking recent acute infections or vaccinations, served as donors. Nashville, Tennessee was home to all donors, each a Caucasian adult. The V gene is TRBV2, the J gene TRBJ1-2, with D unclear. The receptor was derived from a man aged 30 to 45 in good health. Sequencing used naive CD4+ T cells sorted from blood. Stated subset: CD45RA+ positively selected. The CDR3 DNA reads as TGTGCCAGCAGTACTAACCGTATGGATGGCTACACCTTC. Its protein product is CASSTNRMDGYTF.